This TCR beta chain was obtained from a study of T cell changes during pregnancy in multiple sclerosis. This clone appeared a single time. CDR3 length equals 14 residues. CDR1 and CDR2 from the germline V gene are MGHRA and YSYEKL. V dropped 1 base and J dropped 1 base, with 8 bases sitting between them. Clones were read by immunoSEQ multiplex PCR, and TCRdb kept only the in-frame ones, dropping some. There are 30,000 to 45,000 clones in the sample; about 89% occur only once, and roughly 12% lies in the top ten. Source: CD8+ T cells from peripheral blood mononuclear cells, taken in the third trimester of pregnancy. This TCR was sampled from a female donor with multiple sclerosis, enrolled in a pregnancy study. V gene TRBV4-1 combines with J gene TRBJ2-7; D is unclear. CDR3 in amino acids: CASSQGVQSYEQYF. CDR3 bases: TGCGCCAGCAGCCAAGGTGTACAGTCCTACGAGCAGTACTTC.